The 29 T cell receptor beta chains below come from one sample, sequenced in a study of blood T cells in healthy people across ages. Sample-barcoded 5' priming and a J-beta primer mix drove a second PCR of roughly 6 to 12 cycles. MiXCR was run by TCRdb on the 5' RACE reads, yielding one entry per CDR3 protein. The table has about 1.5 million distinct CDR3 sequences, 35% to 45% seen once. Source material: blood. The receptors stem from a young woman in good health.

The V and J genes are TRBV20-1 and TRBJ2-1, with 8 bases matching TRBD2. The last part of the DNA fits TRBJ2-7 better; the J call may be wrong. CDR3 length: 14 amino acids. Germline CDR1 and CDR2: DFQATT and SNEGSKA (reference sequence). CDR3 sequence reads: CSAPRGGSYNEQYF. In DNA form, the CDR3 reads TGCAGTGCTCCTCGGGGGGGGTCCTACAATGAGCAGTACTTC.

There are a few counts of this clonotype. This rearrangement joins TRBV28 to TRBJ2-1; unclear D gene. The CDR3 is 12 residues long. Trimming removed 3 bases at V and 10 bases at J, with 10 bases between. The germline CDR1 and CDR2 sequences are MDHEN and SYDVKM. The CDR3 DNA reads TGTGCCAGCAGTTTCTTAGGTGAGGAGCAGTTCTTC. It codes for CASSFLGEEQFF.

There are many counts of this clonotype. V usage is TRBV2 and J usage is TRBJ1-5; TRBD1 might be the D (5 bases). The length of the CDR3 is 14 residues. Germline V gene lookup returns CDR1 SNHLY and CDR2 FYNNEI. V was cut by 6 bases and J by 3 bases, with 12 bases left in between. The CDR3 is CASRTTAINQPQHF. CDR3 DNA: TGTGCCAGCAGGACGACAGCGATCAATCAGCCCCAGCATTTT.

This clonotype was detected a few times. The rearrangement uses TRBV4-2 and TRBJ2-5, with D tentatively TRBD1 (6 bases). Germline V gene lookup returns CDR1 LGHNA and CDR2 YNFKEQ. Trimming pared 1 base from V and 4 bases from J, leaving 10 bases between. The CDR3 contains 14 residues. The CDR3, as DNA: TGTGCCAGCAGCCAAGTCAGCAGGGGAGAGACCCAGTACTTC. As protein: CASSQVSRGETQYF.

This clonotype was counted between two and nine times. This chain uses TRBV4-1 with TRBJ1-5; 7 nucleotides align to TRBD1. The CDR3 runs to 15 residues. The J segment lost 6 bases and the V segment lost 3 bases, leaving 8 bases of the junction unmatched. The germline V gene has CDR1 MGHRA and CDR2 YSYEKL. Written as DNA, the CDR3 is TGCGCCAGCAGCCAGGCAGACAGGGAGGTTCAGCCCCAGCATTTT. Translating gives CASSQADREVQPQHF.

V usage is TRBV20-1 and J usage is TRBJ2-7, with 7 bases aligning to TRBD1. J was trimmed by 2 bases and V by 6 bases; bases with no gene match: 22. The CDR3 has 18 residues. Germline CDR1 is DFQATT and CDR2 is SNEGSKA (reference sequence). Here the CDR3 reads CSAPIGPNRGRDAYEQYF. The CDR3, as DNA: TGCAGTGCGCCGATAGGACCAAACAGGGGTCGAGACGCCTACGAGCAGTACTTC.

This chain uses TRBV7-2 with TRBJ2-2, with D possibly matching TRBD1 (6 bases). The V gene's germline CDR1 is SGHTA and CDR2 FQGNSA. The CDR3 runs to 13 residues. Deletions cut 7 bases from V and 6 bases from J, with 12 bases between. This CDR3 reads CASNRAGSGELFF. The CDR3 nucleotides read TGTGCCAGCAACAGGGCAGGTTCCGGGGAGCTGTTTTTT.

The chain employs TRBV29-1 and TRBJ2-5; D assignment may be TRBD1 or TRBD2 (6 bases each). The germline V and J ends were trimmed by 1 base and 7 bases, with 13 bases remaining between them. Germline values: CDR1 SQVTM, CDR2 ANQGSEA. The CDR3 runs 13 residues. The CDR3 loop is CSVEGTVRGTQYF. Written as DNA, the CDR3 is TGCAGCGTTGAAGGGACAGTGCGGGGGACCCAGTACTTC.

This clonotype was counted between two and nine times. The chain uses TRBV6-1 and TRBJ2-5; maybe TRBD2 (6 bases). Germline loops: CDR1 MNHNS, CDR2 SASEGT. The CDR3 sequence is 18 residues long. The V end lost 5 bases, the J end lost 4 bases, and 26 bases lay between the germline ends. The CDR3 sequence: CASSRGRTFRESGETQYF. CDR3 DNA sequence: TGTGCCAGCAGTCGGGGACGTACATTTCGGGAGTCGGGAGAGACCCAGTACTTC.

The rearrangement joins TRBV5-1 to TRBJ1-1; the match to TRBD1 covers 9 bases. Trimming removed 0 bases from V and 1 base from J; junction bases left unmatched: 1. The CDR3 is made up of 15 amino acids. Germline CDR1 is SGHRS and CDR2 is YFSETQ. CDR3 sequence reads: CASSLEGQGNTEAFF. The CDR3 coding sequence is TGCGCCAGCAGCTTGGAGGGACAGGGGAACACTGAAGCTTTCTTT.

There are a few counts of this clonotype. The gene calls are TRBV29-1 and TRBJ2-5; possible D gene TRBD1, 6 bases. The V end lost 6 bases, the J end lost 6 bases, and 17 bases lay between the germline ends. This CDR3 is built from 13 residues. The germline V gene encodes CDR1 SQVTM and CDR2 ANQGSEA. The CDR3 protein is CSVEVGALKTQYF. The DNA for the CDR3 is TGCAGCGTCGAGGTGGGGGCTCTGAAGACCCAGTACTTC.

This clonotype was found once. The chain links TRBV2 to TRBJ1-5; 9 bases align to TRBD1. V was pared by 7 bases and J by 7 bases, with 5 bases of the junction left unmatched. Looked up from germline, CDR1 is SNHLY and CDR2 is FYNNEI. The CDR3 consists of 13 residues. In DNA form, the CDR3 reads TGTGCCAGCATGGGACAGGGCAGGCAGCCCCAGCATTTT. Translating gives CASMGQGRQPQHF.

The chain carries TRBV7-2 and TRBJ2-3; D uncertain. Germline assignment: CDR1 SGHTA and CDR2 FQGNSA. Trimming pared 3 bases from V and 5 bases from J, leaving 12 bases between. CDR3 length equals 14 residues. CDR3 in DNA: TGTGCCAGCAGCTTCGGGCCAGCATTAGATACGCAGTATTTT. Protein product: CASSFGPALDTQYF.

The chain employs TRBV12-3 or TRBV12-4 and TRBJ2-5, with 9 bases aligning to TRBD2. V lost 3 bases, J lost 11 bases, and 16 bases stayed unmatched. The length of the CDR3 is 16 residues. CDR3 loop: CASSFQSAGGPIEQYF. DNA for the CDR3: TGTGCCAGCAGTTTTCAGTCGGCGGGGGGGCCGATTGAGCAGTACTTC.

V gene TRBV28 combines with J gene TRBJ2-3; 10 bases fit TRBD2. The ends lost 7 bases at V and 0 bases at J; junction bases unmatched: 7. The CDR3 contains 16 residues. Germline V gene data show CDR1 as MDHEN and CDR2 as SYDVKM. The DNA for the CDR3 is TGTGCCAGCATCCAACTAGCGGGAAGTAGCACAGATACGCAGTATTTT. Its protein product is CASIQLAGSSTDTQYF.

The chain uses TRBV7-2 and TRBJ1-5; 9 nucleotides line up with TRBD1. Trimming took 5 bases from V and 6 from J; bases not matched to a gene: 5. The CDR3 spans 14 residues. From germline, CDR1 is SGHTA and CDR2 FQGNSA. As DNA, the CDR3 is TGTGCCAGCAGCAATACAGGGGGCGTTCAGCCCCAGCATTTT. Its protein is CASSNTGGVQPQHF. The complete variable domain, with remaining parts taken from reference TRBV7-2 and TRBJ1-5, reads GAGVSQSPSNKVTEKGKDVELRCDPISGHTALYWYRQSLGQGLEFLIYFQGNSAPDKSGLPSDRFSAERTGGSVSTLTIQRTQQEDSAVYLCASSNTGGVQPQHFGDGTRLSIL.

The chain employs TRBV4-2 and TRBJ2-7, with 10 bases identical to TRBD2. The V gene's germline CDR1 is LGHNA and CDR2 YNFKEQ. This CDR3 is 17 amino acids long. Losses at the gene ends were 1 base for V and 0 bases for J; bases not matched to a gene: 6. CDR3 amino acids: CASSQGLAGTRSYEQYF. CDR3 nucleotide sequence: TGTGCCAGCAGCCAAGGACTAGCGGGCACACGCTCCTACGAGCAGTACTTC.

This clonotype was observed a few times. This chain links TRBV11-2 with TRBJ2-3; TRBD2 matches at 10 bases. This CDR3 has 17 residues. With 1 base clipped from V and 2 bases from J, the junction kept 6 bases outside the gene matches. Per the germline V gene, CDR1 is SGHAT and CDR2 is FQNNGV. The CDR3 region has the DNA TGTGCCAGCAGCTTAGGAACCCTAGCGGGGGCCACAGATACGCAGTATTTT. Translating it yields CASSLGTLAGATDTQYF.

The J gene is TRBJ1-2, the V gene TRBV6-5; 9 positions agree with TRBD1. The J segment lost 4 bases and the V segment lost 7 bases, leaving 10 bases of the junction unmatched. Germline assignment: CDR1 MNHEY and CDR2 SVGAGI. The length of the CDR3 is 15 residues. CDR3 region: CASTSQGAGVYGYTF. The CDR3 DNA sequence: TGTGCCAGCACTTCACAGGGGGCGGGTGTCTATGGCTACACCTTC.

This clonotype was counted a few times. The J gene is TRBJ1-2, the V gene TRBV4-3; 8 nucleotides align to TRBD1. CDR1 LGHNA and CDR2 YSLEER come from the germline V gene. The trim removed 4 bases at V and 7 bases at J, leaving 14 bases unmatched. This CDR3 has 16 residues. CDR3 in amino acids: CASSRYNRGVLLGYTF. The DNA of the CDR3 is TGCGCCAGCAGCCGATATAACAGGGGGGTCTTGCTTGGCTACACCTTC.

The chain carries TRBV9 and TRBJ2-1, with a possible D match to TRBD1 (5 bases). There are 17 residues in the CDR3. The V end lost 0 bases, the J end lost 7 bases, and 20 bases lay between the germline ends. Germline CDR1 reads SGDLS; CDR2 reads YYNGEE. Here the CDR3 reads CASSVGGGKGVGNEQFF. The CDR3 nucleotides are TGTGCCAGCAGCGTAGGAGGTGGTAAAGGGGTTGGGAATGAGCAGTTCTTC.

In this sample, this clonotype turned up a few times. The V and J genes are TRBV28 and TRBJ2-3; maybe TRBD2 (6 bases). Germline V gene sequence: CDR1 MDHEN, CDR2 SYDVKM. CDR3 size: 18 residues. Trimming removed 3 bases at V and 0 bases at J, with 19 bases between. The CDR3 coding sequence is TGTGCCAGCAGTTTGAGGGCGGGATTTCTATTAAGCACAGATACGCAGTATTTT. Translated, it gives CASSLRAGFLLSTDTQYF.

This clonotype was seen a few times. The chain recombines TRBV7-2 with TRBJ2-1, with TRBD2 identical over 8 bases. CDR3 length: 15 residues. Losses at the gene ends were 3 bases for V and 1 base for J; bases not matched to a gene: 2. From germline, CDR1 is SGHTA and CDR2 FQGNSA. CDR3 protein: CASSFSGISYNEQFF. The CDR3 region has the DNA TGTGCCAGCAGCTTTAGCGGGATTTCCTACAATGAGCAGTTCTTC.

A note on this clonotype: This may be a read error, as it is one base from a much larger clone. CDR3 in DNA: TGCGCCAGCAGCCAAGATCCCGCGACCTACAATGAGCAGTTCTTC. Amino acids: CASSQDPATYNEQFF. The gene calls are TRBV4-3 and TRBJ2-1; D remains unclear. The CDR3 loop spans 15 amino acids. V dropped 0 bases and J dropped 2 bases, with 8 bases sitting between them. Germline-derived CDR1 and CDR2 are LGHNA and YSLEER.

This rearrangement joins TRBV2 to TRBJ2-7; D gene ambiguous. Germline V gene data show CDR1 as SNHLY and CDR2 as FYNNEI. This CDR3 has 15 residues. Trimming left V 5 bases short and J 8 bases short, with 22 bases between. Here the CDR3 reads CASSPRSEVSSQQYF. The CDR3 nucleotides read TGTGCCAGCAGTCCTCGGAGCGAAGTCTCCTCACAGCAGTACTTC.

Comment on this clonotype: At one of its ends the junction is not consistent with the germline gene, which may arise from a read error. The gene calls are TRBV7-9 and TRBJ1-1; D unresolved. The CDR3 length is 14 residues. Germline V gene data show CDR1 as SEHNR and CDR2 as FQNEAQ (reference sequence). The CDR3 nucleotides are TGTGCCAGCAGCTTAGACCCGGGGAACACTAAAGCTTTCTTT. It encodes CASSLDPGNTKAFF.

The gene calls are TRBV28 and TRBJ2-5; possible D gene TRBD1, 5 bases. Near its end, the DNA agrees better with TRBJ2-7, so the J call may be wrong. The CDR3 has 14 residues. The germline gives CDR1 MDHEN, CDR2 SYDVKM. The CDR3 DNA reads TGTGCCAGCAGTTTACTGGCAGGGCCGAACGAGCAGTACTTC. Its translation is CASSLLAGPNEQYF.

The chain carries TRBV20-1 and TRBJ1-1; 8 nucleotides align to TRBD1. Germline V gives CDR1 DFQATT, CDR2 SNEGSKA (reference sequence). The V and J ends lost 6 bases and 1 base, in that order; junction bases with no gene match: 10. The CDR3 loop spans 15 amino acids. CDR3 protein: CSAWGQAAPNTEAFF. The CDR3 nucleotides read TGCAGTGCCTGGGGACAGGCCGCGCCGAACACTGAAGCTTTCTTT.

This clonotype was seen only a few times. This chain links TRBV20-1 with TRBJ2-5; unclear D gene. This CDR3 spans 14 amino acids. V was pared by 6 bases and J by 0 bases, with 14 bases between. CDR1 is DFQATT, CDR2 SNEGSKA, per germline (reference sequence). The CDR3 DNA is TGCAGTGCCCCTTCGCGGTCCTACCAAGAGACCCAGTACTTC. It codes for CSAPSRSYQETQYF.